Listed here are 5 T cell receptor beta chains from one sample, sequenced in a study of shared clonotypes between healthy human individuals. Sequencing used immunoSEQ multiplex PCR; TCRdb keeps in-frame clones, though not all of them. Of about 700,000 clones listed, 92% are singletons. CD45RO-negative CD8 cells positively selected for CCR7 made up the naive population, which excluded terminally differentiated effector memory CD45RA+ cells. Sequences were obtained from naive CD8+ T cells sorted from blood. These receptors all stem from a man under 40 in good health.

The CDR3 nucleotides are TGCGCCAGCAGCCAAGACCCGGGACTCCCGGAGCACGAGCAGTACTTC. It specifies CASSQDPGLPEHEQYF. This chain uses TRBV4-3 with TRBJ2-7; D is perhaps TRBD2 (6 bases). With 0 bases removed from V and 5 bases from J, the gap between germline ends came to 17 bases. CDR1 and CDR2 from the germline V gene are LGHNA and YSLEER. The CDR3 length is 16 residues.

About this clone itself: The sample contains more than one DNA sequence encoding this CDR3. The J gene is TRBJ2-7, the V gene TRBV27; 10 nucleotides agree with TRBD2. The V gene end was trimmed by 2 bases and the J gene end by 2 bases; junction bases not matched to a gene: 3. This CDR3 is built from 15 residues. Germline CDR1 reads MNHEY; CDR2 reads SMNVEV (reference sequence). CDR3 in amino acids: CASSLLLAGAYEQYF. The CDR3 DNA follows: TGTGCCAGCAGTTTACTGCTAGCGGGAGCCTACGAGCAGTACTTC.

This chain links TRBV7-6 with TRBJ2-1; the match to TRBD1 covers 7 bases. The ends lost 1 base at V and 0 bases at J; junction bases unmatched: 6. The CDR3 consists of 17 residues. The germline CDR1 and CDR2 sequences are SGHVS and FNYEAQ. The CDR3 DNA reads TGTGCCAGCAGCTTAGGCCGAGGGGGCAGCTCCTACAATGAGCAGTTCTTC. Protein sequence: CASSLGRGGSSYNEQFF.

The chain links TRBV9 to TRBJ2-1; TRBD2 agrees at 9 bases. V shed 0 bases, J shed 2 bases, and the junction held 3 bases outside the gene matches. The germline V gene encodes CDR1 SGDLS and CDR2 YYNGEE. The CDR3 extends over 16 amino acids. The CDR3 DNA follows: TGTGCCAGCAGCGTAGTCAGCGGGGGGACCTACAATGAGCAGTTCTTC. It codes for CASSVVSGGTYNEQFF.

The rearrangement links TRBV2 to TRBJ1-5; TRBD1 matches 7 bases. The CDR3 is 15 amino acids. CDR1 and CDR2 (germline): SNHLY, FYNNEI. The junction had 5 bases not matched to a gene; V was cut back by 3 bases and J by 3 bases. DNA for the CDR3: TGTGCCAGCAGTGATTTGGGACAGTACAATCAGCCCCAGCATTTT. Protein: CASSDLGQYNQPQHF.